The 25 T cell receptor beta chains below were found in one sample sequenced in a study of shared clonotypes between healthy human individuals. Libraries were prepared by immunoSEQ multiplex PCR; TCRdb keeps only in-frame clonotypes and omits some of them. Found here are 450,000 or so clones, 60% to 80% of them singletons; the top ten hold 9.5% to 15%. The sequenced sample consisted of PBMCs. These receptors all stem from a woman between 40 and 50 years old in good health. Some clones in this sample may be carry-over from other donors' samples.

This clone was counted between two and nine times. The rearrangement uses TRBV30 and TRBJ2-3; D may be TRBD2 (6 bases). Germline V CDR1 and CDR2: GTSNPN, SVGIG (reference sequence). Trimming removed 1 base from V and 1 base from J, with 15 bases in between. This CDR3 comprises 16 residues. CDR3 sequence: CAWSALGGVGTDTQYF. For the CDR3, the DNA is TGTGCCTGGAGTGCATTGGGGGGAGTGGGCACAGATACGCAGTATTTT.

The chain uses TRBV7-5 and TRBJ2-7; the table gives TRBD1 as D, unverified against the DNA. TRBV7-5 is tagged as a pseudogene. CDR3 length: 14 residues. CDR3 bases: TGTGCCAGCAGCTTAGGGCAGGGCAGGAACGAGCAGTACTTC. Its protein is CASSLGQGRNEQYF.

The chain joins TRBV19 to TRBJ2-3; 9 nucleotides match TRBD2. This CDR3 comprises 16 residues. CDR1 and CDR2 (germline): LNHDA, SQIVND (reference sequence). Germline trimming cut 5 bases from V and 0 bases from J; bases unmatched to any gene: 6. CDR3 amino acids: CASSARLAASTDTQYF. In DNA, the CDR3 is TGTGCCAGTAGTGCCAGACTAGCGGCTAGCACAGATACGCAGTATTTT.

Comments on this clone: A far larger clone is one base from this, pointing to a likely read error. V is TRBV5-1 and J is TRBJ2-5; no firm D call. V lost 4 bases and J lost 4, with 5 bases in between. Looked up from germline, CDR1 is SGHRS and CDR2 is YFSETQ. The CDR3 covers 11 residues. The CDR3 region is CASSDAETQYF. CDR3 in DNA: TGCGCCAGCAGCGATGCAGAGACCCAGTACTTC. Supplemented by reference TRBV5-1 and TRBJ2-5, the full variable domain reads KAGVTQTPRYLIKTRGQQVTLSCSPISGHRSVSWYQQTPGQGLQFLFEYFSETQRNKGNFPGRFSGRQFSNSRSEMNVSTLELGDSALYLCASSDAETQYFGPGTRLLVL.

For the CDR3, the DNA is TGCGCCAGCAGCCAAGCATGGGGCACTGGAAACACCATATATTTT. This sequence encodes CASSQAWGTGNTIYF. This chain links TRBV5-1 with TRBJ1-3; a possible D gene is TRBD1 (5 bases). Germline V gene sequence: CDR1 SGHRS, CDR2 YFSETQ. The V end was cut by 4 bases, the J end by 2 bases, with 13 bases between. The CDR3 has 15 amino acids.

Concerning this clone itself: The sample carries other DNA sequences with the same CDR3. The chain uses TRBV27 and TRBJ2-7; possible D gene TRBD2, 5 bases. V lost 5 bases, J lost 3 bases, and 11 bases lay in between. The CDR3 has 13 residues. Germline assignment: CDR1 MNHEY and CDR2 SMNVEV (reference sequence). This CDR3 is CASSLGRGYEQYF. The CDR3 DNA follows: TGTGCCAGCAGTCTAGGCCGGGGCTACGAGCAGTACTTC.

The V call is TRBV7-2, the J call TRBJ2-5, with D uncertain. V lost 2 bases to trimming and J lost 4 bases, with 11 bases between them. The CDR3 sequence is 14 residues long. The germline gives CDR1 SGHTA, CDR2 FQGNSA. Here the CDR3 DNA reads TGTGCCAGCAGCTTAAACGCGGTGGGAGAGACCCAGTACTTC. Residues: CASSLNAVGETQYF.

This clone appeared many times. The rearrangement uses TRBV28 and TRBJ2-7; 13 bases agree with TRBD2. The CDR3 sequence is 19 residues long. Per germline, CDR1 MDHEN and CDR2 SYDVKM. V lost 5 bases to trimming and J lost 0 bases; unmatched junction nucleotides: 13. This CDR3 is CASSPRTSGRRGLSYEQYF. In DNA form, the CDR3 reads TGTGCCAGCAGTCCGCGGACTAGCGGGAGAAGGGGTCTCTCCTACGAGCAGTACTTC.

The gene calls are TRBV18 and TRBJ2-3; the match to TRBD1 covers 7 bases. Germline CDR1 and CDR2: KGHSH and LQKENI. This CDR3 has 15 residues. V lost 6 bases and J lost 6; bases outside the gene matches: 12. The CDR3 coding sequence is TGTGCCAGCTCCCCCAGACAGGGCCTGTCGGATACGCAGTATTTT. As protein: CASSPRQGLSDTQYF.

The gene calls are TRBV2 and TRBJ1-4, with D hard to call. The CDR3 has 13 amino acids. Trimming removed 4 bases at V and 5 bases at J, with 8 bases between. CDR1 and CDR2 from the germline V gene are SNHLY and FYNNEI. DNA of the CDR3: TGTGCCAGCAGTGGGGCAGAAAATGAAAAACTGTTTTTT. As protein: CASSGAENEKLFF.

V and J are TRBV15 and TRBJ2-2; unclear D gene. The CDR3 covers 14 residues. Trimming took off 1 base at V and 4 bases at J, with 7 bases between the two ends. Germline V gives CDR1 LNHNV, CDR2 YYDKDF (reference sequence). The CDR3 DNA sequence: TGTGCCACCAGCAGAGGTTTGCCCACCGGGGAGCTGTTTTTT. Translating gives CATSRGLPTGELFF.

This chain links TRBV10-3 with TRBJ2-7; no clear D. Germline values: CDR1 ENHRY, CDR2 SYGVKD. This CDR3 spans 13 amino acids. V lost 6 bases to trimming and J lost 4 bases, with 13 bases between them. The CDR3 sequence is CAIRAAVGYEQYF. CDR3 DNA sequence: TGTGCCATCAGGGCGGCAGTCGGGTACGAGCAGTACTTC.

The rearrangement links TRBV5-1 to TRBJ2-7; no firm D call. This CDR3 has 13 residues. V was shortened by 0 bases and J by 7 bases, with 11 bases between the two germline ends. The germline V gene has CDR1 SGHRS and CDR2 YFSETQ. The CDR3 DNA reads as TGCGCCAGCAGCTTGGCAGCAGACTGGGAGCAGTACTTC. Translating gives CASSLAADWEQYF.

The table lists this clone with a count of one. This chain joins TRBV10-3 and TRBJ2-7, with TRBD2 matching 7 bases. Losses at the gene ends were 0 bases for V and 5 bases for J; bases not matched to a gene: 1. CDR3 size: 13 residues. The germline V gene has CDR1 ENHRY and CDR2 SYGVKD. The DNA of the CDR3 is TGTGCCATCAGTGAGTCCCGGGGGGACGAGCAGTACTTC. It encodes CAISESRGDEQYF.

V and J are TRBV4-3 and TRBJ2-5; D ambiguous. V gave up 4 bases and J gave up 4 bases, with 10 bases separating them. Germline V gene data show CDR1 as LGHNA and CDR2 as YSLEER. The CDR3 extends over 13 amino acids. This chain's CDR3 is CASSPIQTETQYF. In DNA form, the CDR3 reads TGCGCCAGCAGCCCGATACAGACAGAGACCCAGTACTTC.

The genes are TRBV29-1 and TRBJ1-1; maybe TRBD1 (5 bases). Germline V gene lookup returns CDR1 SQVTM and CDR2 ANQGSEA. The CDR3 loop spans 12 amino acids. Deletions cut 8 bases from V and 3 bases from J, with 13 bases between. CDR3 bases: TGCAGCTGCGTTAAAGGGGACACTGAAGCTTTCTTT. It specifies CSCVKGDTEAFF.

This chain's CDR3 is CASSLRTRGIDTQYF. In DNA, the CDR3 is TGTGCCAGCAGTTTAAGGACCCGGGGAATAGATACGCAGTATTTT. V and J are TRBV28 and TRBJ2-3; the D gene is possibly TRBD2 (5 bases). V shed 2 bases and J shed 5 bases, with 14 bases lying between them. The CDR3 runs to 15 residues. CDR1 and CDR2 from the germline V gene are MDHEN and SYDVKM.

Note on this clone: A far larger clone is a single base away, which makes a read error likely. This sequence joins TRBV15 and TRBJ2-3; D perhaps matches TRBD2 (6 bases). CDR1 and CDR2 (germline): LNHNV, YYDKDF (reference sequence). The CDR3 consists of 16 residues. The CDR3 reads CATSSLAEAPTDTQFF. The CDR3 DNA sequence: TGTGCCACCAGCAGTTTAGCGGAGGCCCCCACAGATACGCAGTTTTTT.

This clone was counted many times. V and J are TRBV7-8 and TRBJ2-7; D perhaps matches TRBD2 (6 bases). The germline CDR1 and CDR2 sequences are SGHVS and FQNEAQ. This CDR3 region has 12 residues. With 3 bases removed from V and 5 bases from J, the gap between germline ends came to 8 bases. The CDR3 spells CASSLTGDEQYF. The CDR3 DNA follows: TGTGCCAGCAGCTTGACGGGGGACGAGCAGTACTTC. The full variable domain, rest sourced from reference TRBV7-8 and TRBJ2-7, is GAGVSQSPRYKVAKRGQDVALRCDPISGHVSLFWYQQALGQGPEFLTYFQNEAQLDKSGLPSDRFFAERPEGSVSTLKIQRTQQEDSAVYLCASSLTGDEQYFGPGTRLTVT.

This clone appeared once. The chain joins TRBV9 to TRBJ1-1; possibly TRBD1 for D (5 bases). V was pared by 3 bases and J by 3 bases, with 15 bases between. Germline assignment: CDR1 SGDLS and CDR2 YYNGEE. The CDR3 is made up of 15 amino acids. The CDR3 loop is CASSGGGVRDTEAFF. The CDR3 nucleotides are TGTGCCAGCAGCGGAGGTGGGGTCAGGGACACTGAAGCTTTCTTT.

The chain employs TRBV30 and TRBJ2-1; weak D call: TRBD2 (6 bases). Germline V gene sequence: CDR1 GTSNPN, CDR2 SVGIG (reference sequence). This CDR3 has 11 amino acids. V lost 0 bases and J lost 13, with 10 bases in between. The CDR3 sequence: CAWSVELAQFF. In DNA form, the CDR3 reads TGTGCCTGGAGTGTAGAACTAGCTCAGTTCTTC.

The J gene is TRBJ2-5, the V gene TRBV27, with 10 nucleotides matching TRBD2. This CDR3 contains 14 residues. Germline-derived CDR1 and CDR2 are MNHEY and SMNVEV (reference sequence). DNA for the CDR3: TGTGCTGCCGGGGCTAGCGGGAGAAGTGAGACCCAGTACTTC. It yields the protein CAAGASGRSETQYF.

As to this clone: At one end, the junction sequence differs from germline, possibly due to a read error. The V and J genes are TRBV7-7 and TRBJ2-7; D is possibly TRBD1 or TRBD2 (5 bases each). The CDR3 is 13 residues long. Germline V CDR1 and CDR2: SSHAT, FNYEAQ (reference sequence). The CDR3 loop is CASSPGTGYEQYF. Written as DNA, the CDR3 is TGTGCTAGCAGCCCCGGGACCGGCTACGAGCAGTACTTC.

Concerning this clone: This likely stems from a read error, as it lies one base from a far larger clone. The chain couples TRBV7-2 to TRBJ2-3; 7 bases align to TRBD1. Germline trimming cut 1 base from V and 0 bases from J; bases unmatched to any gene: 1. The CDR3 consists of 15 residues. CDR1 is SGHTA and CDR2 is FQGNSA in the germline V gene. The CDR3 region is CASSLGDRSTDTQYF. In nucleotides, the CDR3 is TGTGCCAGCAGCTTAGGGGACAGAAGCACAGATACGCAGTATTTT.

Notes on this clone: A much larger clone differs by one base, so this may be a read error. This sample includes further DNA sequences coding for the same CDR3. The chain joins TRBV6-5 to TRBJ1-6; D is uncertain. Germline CDR1 and CDR2: MNHEY and SVGAGI. V was pared by 6 bases and J by 10 bases, with 10 bases between. The CDR3 sequence is 12 residues long. The CDR3 region is CASSYRASPLHF. As DNA, the CDR3 is TGTGCCAGCAGCTACCGGGCCTCACCCCTCCACTTT.